The rows below give T cell receptor beta chains drawn from one sample of a study of blood T cells in healthy people across ages. TCRdb reprocessed the 5' RACE reads via MiXCR and lists one record per CDR3 protein. The table records 540,000 or so distinct CDR3 sequences, 27% of them present only once. The specimen was blood. The receptors were sampled from a woman aged 70 to 79 in good health. Both conserved end residues are part of each CDR3. A D gene is named only where the DNA matches it firmly. The listing skips clone size in some rows; elsewhere it reads once, few, many or a size class.

d_call: NA; v_call: TRBV7-9; j_call: TRBJ1-2; clone_size: once; cdr3_nt: TGTTCCAGCAGCCCGGACGCCTATGGCTACACCTTC; cdr3_aa: CSSSPDAYGYTF
d_call: NA; v_call: TRBV12-3/TRBV12-4; j_call: TRBJ2-2; clone_size: NA; cdr3_nt: TGTGCCAGCAGTTTCAATTCCCCCACCGGGGAGCTGTTTTTT; cdr3_aa: CASSFNSPTGELFF
d_call: NA; v_call: TRBV7-2; j_call: TRBJ2-3; clone_size: NA; cdr3_nt: TGTGCCAGCAGCTTAGGGTGGGGTACTAGCACAGATACGCAGTATTTT; cdr3_aa: CASSLGWGTSTDTQYF
d_call: TRBD1; v_call: TRBV4-2; j_call: TRBJ2-5; clone_size: many; cdr3_nt: TGTGCCAGCAGCCAAGATGGACAGGGCCGGGCCCAGACCCAGTACTTC; cdr3_aa: CASSQDGQGRAQTQYF
d_call: TRBD1; v_call: TRBV12-3/TRBV12-4; j_call: TRBJ2-5; clone_size: NA; cdr3_nt: TGTGCCAGCAGTTATAGGACAGGGGGCCAAGAGACCCAGTACTTC; cdr3_aa: CASSYRTGGQETQYF
d_call: NA; v_call: TRBV14; j_call: TRBJ2-1; clone_size: hyperexpanded; cdr3_nt: TGTGCCAGCAGCCCTGTACCCGGACTTGCCTATGTTGAGCAGTTCTTC; cdr3_aa: CASSPVPGLAYVEQFF
d_call: TRBD2; v_call: TRBV4-2; j_call: TRBJ2-3; clone_size: few; cdr3_nt: TGTGCCAGCAGCAAAGGCGGGGGGGCTACGCAGTATTTT; cdr3_aa: CASSKGGGATQYF
d_call: TRBD1; v_call: TRBV29-1; j_call: TRBJ1-2; clone_size: few; cdr3_nt: TGCAGCCTGGGGGGACAGGGAGACTATGGCTACACCTTC; cdr3_aa: CSLGGQGDYGYTF
d_call: NA; v_call: TRBV30; j_call: TRBJ1-1; clone_size: NA; cdr3_nt: TGTGCCTGGAGTAAGGGCGGTTCGATGTTAGAAGCTTTCTTT; cdr3_aa: CAWSKGGSMLEAFF
d_call: NA; v_call: TRBV7-3; j_call: TRBJ2-5; clone_size: NA; cdr3_nt: TGTGCCAGCAGCTTACAGGGGGGCTACCAAGAGACCCAGTACTTC; cdr3_aa: CASSLQGGYQETQYF
d_call: TRBD2; v_call: TRBV7-2; j_call: TRBJ2-3; clone_size: few; cdr3_nt: TGTGCCAGCAGCTTAGGAGTCCTAGCGGGGGGAGGGAAAGATACGCAGTGTTTT; cdr3_aa: CASSLGVLAGGGKDTQCF
d_call: NA; v_call: TRBV7-8; j_call: TRBJ1-1; clone_size: NA; cdr3_nt: TGTGCCAGCCGATCAGACATGAACACTGAAGCTTTCTTT; cdr3_aa: CASRSDMNTEAFF
d_call: NA; v_call: TRBV2; j_call: TRBJ2-1; clone_size: NA; cdr3_nt: TGTGCCAGCAGCCTACAATGGGTGCAGTTCTTC; cdr3_aa: CASSLQWVQFF
d_call: TRBD1; v_call: TRBV7-2; j_call: TRBJ1-2; clone_size: once; cdr3_nt: TGTGCCAGCAGCTCAACCCAGGGGGCCGGGTATGGCTACACCTTC; cdr3_aa: CASSSTQGAGYGYTF
d_call: TRBD2; v_call: TRBV7-2; j_call: TRBJ2-5; clone_size: few; cdr3_nt: TGTGCCAGCAGCAGACTAGCGGGGGGGCTCGAGACCCAGTACTTC; cdr3_aa: CASSRLAGGLETQYF
d_call: TRBD2; v_call: TRBV7-8; j_call: TRBJ2-5; clone_size: many; cdr3_nt: TGTGCCAGCAGCACCAGACTAGCGGGGGGCCCGTACCAAGAGACCCAGTACTTC; cdr3_aa: CASSTRLAGGPYQETQYF
d_call: TRBD1; v_call: TRBV19; j_call: TRBJ2-1; clone_size: few; cdr3_nt: TGTGCCAGTAGTCGTCCGACAGGGAGTGTTGGGAATGAGCAGTTCTTC; cdr3_aa: CASSRPTGSVGNEQFF
d_call: NA; v_call: TRBV9; j_call: TRBJ2-1; clone_size: NA; cdr3_nt: TGTGCCAGCAGCGTAGCAGGGTTCCCCTCAGGCAATGAGCAGTTCTTC; cdr3_aa: CASSVAGFPSGNEQFF
d_call: NA; v_call: TRBV7-2; j_call: TRBJ2-1; clone_size: NA; cdr3_nt: TGTGCCAGCAACAAGGGTTTTGGACGGATTAATGAGCAGTTCTTC; cdr3_aa: CASNKGFGRINEQFF
d_call: TRBD1; v_call: TRBV12-3/TRBV12-4; j_call: TRBJ1-1; clone_size: few; cdr3_nt: TGCGCCAGCAGTTTAGGGGGCGTGGGCACTGAAGCTTTCTTT; cdr3_aa: CASSLGGVGTEAFF
d_call: NA; v_call: TRBV7-2; j_call: TRBJ2-5; clone_size: NA; cdr3_nt: TGTGCCAGCAGCCCCCCACAGGGTAGCGTGGAGACCCAGTACTTC; cdr3_aa: CASSPPQGSVETQYF
d_call: TRBD1; v_call: TRBV7-9; j_call: TRBJ2-5; clone_size: many; cdr3_nt: TGTGCCAGCAGCTTCCAGACAGGGGAAGAGACCCAGTACTTC; cdr3_aa: CASSFQTGEETQYF
d_call: NA; v_call: TRBV7-9; j_call: TRBJ2-5; clone_size: few; cdr3_nt: TGTGCCAGCAGCTTAGTAATGTTCTTCCAAGAGACCCAGTACTTC; cdr3_aa: CASSLVMFFQETQYF
d_call: TRBD1; v_call: TRBV12-3/TRBV12-4; j_call: TRBJ2-6; clone_size: few; cdr3_nt: TGTGCCAGCAGTCCATGGACAGGGAGCTCTGGGGCCAACGTCCTGACTTTC; cdr3_aa: CASSPWTGSSGANVLTF
d_call: TRBD2; v_call: TRBV6-5; j_call: TRBJ2-1; clone_size: few; cdr3_nt: TGTGCCAGCAGTTACCCGGGACTAGCGGGGGGGCAGTTCTTC; cdr3_aa: CASSYPGLAGGQFF
d_call: NA; v_call: TRBV29-1; j_call: TRBJ1-4; clone_size: many; cdr3_nt: TGCAGCGAACAGGTTGGAGAAAAACTGTTTTTT; cdr3_aa: CSEQVGEKLFF
d_call: TRBD2; v_call: TRBV3-1; j_call: TRBJ2-7; clone_size: NA; cdr3_nt: TGTGCCAGCAGCCATCGAGGACTAGCCATTTACGAGCAGTACTTC; cdr3_aa: CASSHRGLAIYEQYF
d_call: NA; v_call: TRBV21-1; j_call: TRBJ1-2; clone_size: NA; cdr3_nt: TGTGCCAGCGGCTTGCGGGACCTCTATGGCTACACCTTC; cdr3_aa: CASGLRDLYGYTF
d_call: NA; v_call: TRBV7-2; j_call: TRBJ2-4; clone_size: NA; cdr3_nt: TGTGCCAGCAGCTTAGAACGGGGTAGGGACATTCAGTACTTC; cdr3_aa: CASSLERGRDIQYF
d_call: NA; v_call: TRBV20-1; j_call: TRBJ1-3; clone_size: NA; cdr3_nt: TGCAGTGCTAGTCACGGTATCTCTGGAAACACCATATATTTT; cdr3_aa: CSASHGISGNTIYF
d_call: NA; v_call: TRBV25-1; j_call: TRBJ2-2; clone_size: few; cdr3_nt: TGTGCCAGTATGTCGGGGACTGTCTCGGGGGAGCTGTTTTTT; cdr3_aa: CASMSGTVSGELFF
d_call: NA; v_call: TRBV5-1; j_call: TRBJ1-1; clone_size: NA; cdr3_nt: TGTGCCAGCTCACTGCCACAGAACACTGAAGCTTTCTTT; cdr3_aa: CASSLPQNTEAFF
d_call: TRBD1; v_call: TRBV6-6; j_call: TRBJ2-7; clone_size: few; cdr3_nt: TGTGCCAGCAGTTACGCACCTTCACAGGGGGCGGGCGAGCAGTACTTC; cdr3_aa: CASSYAPSQGAGEQYF
d_call: NA; v_call: TRBV6-6; j_call: TRBJ2-3; clone_size: once; cdr3_nt: TGTGCCAGCAGCCAAACGGTAGATACGCAGTATTTT; cdr3_aa: CASSQTVDTQYF
d_call: NA; v_call: TRBV6-1; j_call: TRBJ2-2; clone_size: NA; cdr3_nt: TGTGCCAGCAGTGATAGGGGCGCGAGGACCCGGAACACCGGGGAGCTGTTTTTT; cdr3_aa: CASSDRGARTRNTGELFF
d_call: NA; v_call: TRBV5-5; j_call: TRBJ1-1; clone_size: NA; cdr3_nt: TGTGCCGGCAGCTTGCTTGGGTTGGTCAGTCTGAACACTGAAGCTTTCTTT; cdr3_aa: CAGSLLGLVSLNTEAFF
d_call: NA; v_call: TRBV4-2; j_call: TRBJ1-4; clone_size: NA; cdr3_nt: TGTGCCAGCAGCCAAGATCCGACAGTGGCTAATGAAAAGCTGTTTTTT; cdr3_aa: CASSQDPTVANEKLFF
d_call: NA; v_call: TRBV11-2; j_call: TRBJ2-3; clone_size: NA; cdr3_nt: TGTGCCAGCAGCTGGTCCGAAAGCACGCAGTATTTT; cdr3_aa: CASSWSESTQYF
d_call: NA; v_call: TRBV12-2; j_call: TRBJ2-1; clone_size: few; cdr3_nt: TGTGCAAGTCGCTTAGATTCCGGGGAGACCTACAATGAGCAGTTCTTC; cdr3_aa: CASRLDSGETYNEQFF
d_call: TRBD2; v_call: TRBV10-2; j_call: TRBJ2-1; clone_size: NA; cdr3_nt: TGCGCCAGCAGTGAGTCTACTAGCGGGGGGCATAGGGTAAACAATGAGCAGTTCTTC; cdr3_aa: CASSESTSGGHRVNNEQFF
d_call: TRBD1; v_call: TRBV6-5; j_call: TRBJ2-7; clone_size: NA; cdr3_nt: TGTGCCAGCAGTTACCGTACTACGGGACAGGGGGCTCCCTACGAGCAGTACTTC; cdr3_aa: CASSYRTTGQGAPYEQYF
d_call: TRBD1; v_call: TRBV5-1; j_call: TRBJ2-3; clone_size: few; cdr3_nt: TGCGCCAGCACCGATCAACAGGGGGCGTGGGATACGCAGTATTTT; cdr3_aa: CASTDQQGAWDTQYF
d_call: TRBD1; v_call: TRBV20-1; j_call: TRBJ1-1; clone_size: NA; cdr3_nt: TGCAGTGCGTACAGGGGGCGAATTTCTGAAGCTTTCTTT; cdr3_aa: CSAYRGRISEAFF